A selection of T cell receptor beta chains follows, all from one sample in a study of control samples from healthy donors and cancer patients. TCRdb's table, derived via immunoSEQ multiplex PCR, lists solely in-frame clones and lacks some. The sample shows 70,000 or so clones, over 85% of them seen only once. The sample consisted of PBMCs. These TCRs come from a man aged 55 to 70 with lung cancer. Each CDR3 is given with its conserved first and last residue. The D gene is left open where the match is weak. Clone size is given for some rows only: seen once, a few or many times, or a class if the clone is expanded.

TRBJ1-2 | TRBV7-2 | TRBD1 | - | TGTGCCAGCAGCCTCAACAGGGGAGACTATGGCTACACCTTC | CASSLNRGDYGYTF
TRBJ1-5 | TRBV6-5 | TRBD1 | - | TGTGCCAGCAGGCCGGGACAGGGGTTTGATCAGCCCCAGCATTTT | CASRPGQGFDQPQHF
TRBJ2-5 | TRBV10-3 | - | - | TGTGCCATCAGCCAGACCGCTCAAGAGACCCAGTACTTC | CAISQTAQETQYF
TRBJ1-5 | TRBV4-1 | - | - | TGCGCCAGCAGCTCCTACCTAGAACCGGCCGGCAATCAGCCCCAGCATTTT | CASSSYLEPAGNQPQHF
TRBJ1-1 | TRBV13 | TRBD1 | - | TGTGCCAGCAGCCGTCGGACAGGGGGCATGAACACTGAAGCTTTCTTT | CASSRRTGGMNTEAFF
TRBJ2-3 | TRBV5-1 | - | - | TGCGCCAGCAGCTTGAAGACAGCCGCAGATACGCAGTATTTT | CASSLKTAADTQYF
TRBJ1-2 | TRBV4-1 | TRBD1 | once | TGCGCCAGCAGCCAACCTAGGACAGGGGGAAACTATGGCTACACCTTC | CASSQPRTGGNYGYTF
TRBJ2-2 | TRBV3-1/TRBV3-2 | - | once | TGTGCCAGCTGCTTGGGGGACACCGGGGAGCTGTTTTTT | CASCLGDTGELFF
TRBJ2-7 | TRBV21-1 | - | - | TGTGCCAGCAGCAAAGATCCGGCAGGGGGCAACGAGCAGTACTTC | CASSKDPAGGNEQYF
TRBJ2-5 | TRBV7-2 | TRBD2 | - | TGTGCCAGCAGCTCAACTAGCGGGGTCGGGACCCAGTACTTC | CASSSTSGVGTQYF
TRBJ2-1 | TRBV21-1 | - | once | TGTGCCAGCAACGAAGGTCGGCGGTATGAGCAGTTCTTC | CASNEGRRYEQFF
TRBJ2-2 | TRBV25-1 | TRBD1 | - | TGTGCCAGCAGTGAATTGACAGGGGGCCTAACCGGGGAGCTGTTTTTT | CASSELTGGLTGELFF
TRBJ2-1 | TRBV15 | - | - | TGTGCCACCAGCAGATCGTTAAACAATGAGCAGTTCTTC | CATSRSLNNEQFF
TRBJ1-4 | TRBV2 | - | - | TGTGCCAGCAGGGGTCGGGGGGCAAACGAAAAACTGTTTTTT | CASRGRGANEKLFF
TRBJ1-1 | TRBV7-2 | - | - | TGTGCCAGCAGGGCGGGTCCCAACACTGAAGCTTTCTTT | CASRAGPNTEAFF
TRBJ2-7 | TRBV30 | - | - | TGTGCCTGGAGACCAGAGGGGGTTTGGGGCTCCTACGAGCAGTACTTC | CAWRPEGVWGSYEQYF
TRBJ1-1 | TRBV9 | - | - | TGTGCCAGCAGCGTAGAACACAGGAACACTGAAGCTTTCTTT | CASSVEHRNTEAFF
TRBJ1-6 | TRBV25-1 | TRBD1 | - | TGTGCCAGCAGTGATCTGACAGGGGGTTATTATAATTCACCCCTCCACTTT | CASSDLTGGYYNSPLHF
TRBJ2-6 | TRBV7-3 | - | - | TGTGCCAGCAGCTCTCTAACAGCTGGGGCCAACGTCCTGACTTTC | CASSSLTAGANVLTF
TRBJ1-2 | TRBV29-1 | TRBD1 | - | TGCAGCGTTGGGACAGGAACTAACTATGGCTACACCTTC | CSVGTGTNYGYTF
TRBJ2-5 | TRBV6-5 | - | - | TGTGCCAGCAGACTAGATCTTTTAGAGACCCAGTACTTC | CASRLDLLETQYF
TRBJ2-1 | TRBV24-1 | TRBD2 | - | TGTGCCACCAGTGACCGACTAGCGGGGGGGCTGTATGAGCAGTTCTTC | CATSDRLAGGLYEQFF
TRBJ2-2 | TRBV6-5 | - | - | TGTGCCAGCAGTTCAACAGGGAGTGGTTTAACCGGGGAGCTGTTTTTT | CASSSTGSGLTGELFF
TRBJ1-1 | TRBV12-5 | - | - | TGTGCTAGTGGTTTGGTGCCGGATGGGGCGCTTTTGAACACTGAAGCTTTCTTT | CASGLVPDGALLNTEAFF
TRBJ2-2 | TRBV6-6 | - | - | TGTGCCAGCAGTTACTTGCAGGGGGAGCTGTTTTTT | CASSYLQGELFF
TRBJ2-4 | TRBV7-2 | - | once | TGTGCCAGCAGCTTAGAACGAGTAGCCAAAAACATTCAGTACTTC | CASSLERVAKNIQYF
TRBJ1-1 | TRBV7-9 | - | once | TGTGCCAGCAGCCAACTAAAGACTTTGAACACTGAAGCTTTCTTT | CASSQLKTLNTEAFF
TRBJ2-1 | TRBV24-1 | - | - | TGTGCCACCAGTGATTGGTACAATGAGCAGTTCTTC | CATSDWYNEQFF
TRBJ1-4 | TRBV11-1 | TRBD1 | - | TGTGCCAGCAGCCGGGACAGGGGCGAAAAACTGTTTTTT | CASSRDRGEKLFF
TRBJ1-1 | TRBV6-5 | - | once | TGTGCCAGCAGTCTGAACAGGGCTAACACTGAAGCTTTCTTT | CASSLNRANTEAFF
TRBJ1-3 | TRBV5-1 | - | - | TGCGCCAGCAGTTCGGACGGAAGCTCTGGAAACACCATATATTTT | CASSSDGSSGNTIYF
TRBJ1-2 | TRBV5-4 | - | - | TGTGCCAGCACCTCGGGAGGGGGGAAGGGTGACTATGGCTACACCTTC | CASTSGGGKGDYGYTF
TRBJ1-2 | TRBV5-4 | - | - | TGTGCCAGCAGCTTGGCCTTGGAGGGGTGGAATAACTATGGCTACACCTTC | CASSLALEGWNNYGYTF
TRBJ1-6 | TRBV6-2/TRBV6-3 | - | - | TGTGCCAGCAGTGAGATCTATAATTCACCCCTCCACTTT | CASSEIYNSPLHF
TRBJ1-6 | TRBV7-3 | - | - | TGTGCCAGCAGTCCGTTAAAAGATTCACCCCTCCACTTT | CASSPLKDSPLHF
TRBJ1-1 | TRBV3-1/TRBV3-2 | TRBD1 | - | TGTGCCAGCAGCGGGACAGCCATGAACACTGAAGCTTTCTTT | CASSGTAMNTEAFF
TRBJ1-1 | TRBV18 | TRBD1 | - | TGTGCCAGCTCACCTCAAGACAGGGGGCAAACTGAAGCTTTCTTT | CASSPQDRGQTEAFF
TRBJ2-5 | TRBV7-6 | TRBD2 | - | TGTGCCAGCAGCTTAGCCCCCGGACTAGCGGGGGAAGAGACCCAGTACTTC | CASSLAPGLAGEETQYF
TRBJ2-1 | TRBV19 | - | - | TGTGCCAGTAGTAGGGCAGGGGGGGGCAATGAGCAGTTCTTC | CASSRAGGGNEQFF